The next 15 T cell receptor beta chains were all read from a single sample in a study of control samples from healthy donors and cancer patients. The assay was immunoSEQ multiplex PCR, and TCRdb's table has in-frame clones only and misses some. Among fewer than 500,000 clones, 90% were seen once, and the ten largest hold 6% to 7%. Sequencing used PBMCs. Receptors were obtained from a man aged 35-49 years with head and neck cancer.

The chain carries TRBV11-3 and TRBJ2-3; the match to TRBD2 covers 14 bases. Germline V CDR1 and CDR2: SGHNT, YENEEA. Trimming cost V 3 bases and J 9 bases; bases outside gene matches: 2. This CDR3 is 14 amino acids long. CDR3 sequence: CASSLTSGRDTQYF. CDR3 DNA sequence: TGTGCCAGCAGCTTGACTAGCGGGAGGGACACGCAGTATTTT.

The V call is TRBV27, the J call TRBJ2-7; 9 bases fit TRBD1. The CDR3 consists of 13 residues. V gave up 6 bases and J gave up 6 bases; unmatched junction bases: 6. Germline CDR1 reads MNHEY; CDR2 reads SMNVEV (reference sequence). The CDR3 is CASSRDRVFEQYF. The CDR3 coding sequence is TGTGCCAGCAGCCGGGACAGGGTCTTCGAGCAGTACTTC.

The rearrangement joins TRBV6-5 to TRBJ2-5; 11 bases align to TRBD2. Trimming removed 7 bases from V and 6 bases from J; junction bases left unmatched: 10. Germline values: CDR1 MNHEY, CDR2 SVGAGI. The CDR3 is 15 residues long. DNA for the CDR3: TGTGCCAGCATAGATAGCGGGAGGGCCGGGAAGACCCAGTACTTC. Amino acid sequence: CASIDSGRAGKTQYF.

The genes are TRBV6-4 and TRBJ2-1; D remains ambiguous. The germline gives CDR1 MRHNA, CDR2 SNTAGT. Trimming shortened V by 2 bases and J by 4 bases, and 6 bases separated the two germline ends. This CDR3 is 13 amino acids long. The CDR3 here is CASSDLQYNEQFF. CDR3 in DNA: TGTGCCAGCAGTGACCTTCAGTACAATGAGCAGTTCTTC.

The chain has TRBV7-9 and TRBJ2-1, with 9 bases matching TRBD2. The CDR3 sequence is 16 residues long. CDR1 and CDR2 from the germline V gene are SEHNR and FQNEAQ (reference sequence). J gave up 8 bases and V 5 bases, and 13 bases lay outside the gene matches. The CDR3 nucleotides read TGTGCCAGCAGCCCCGCTGCGGGAGGGCCGTGGGATGAGCAGTTCTTC. Its protein product is CASSPAAGGPWDEQFF.

V usage is TRBV30 and J usage is TRBJ1-5, with D possibly TRBD1 on 6 matching bases. Trimming pared 2 bases from V and 4 bases from J, leaving 15 bases between. The CDR3 has 15 amino acids. Germline CDR1 and CDR2: GTSNPN and SVGIG (reference sequence). CDR3 sequence reads: CAWSMGQGLNQPQHF. For the CDR3, the DNA is TGTGCCTGGAGTATGGGGCAGGGGCTAAATCAGCCCCAGCATTTT. The entire variable domain, with the rest obtained from reference TRBV30 and TRBJ1-5, is as follows: SQTIHQWPATLVQPVGSPLSLECTVEGTSNPNLYWYRQAAGRGLQLLFYSVGIGQISSEVPQNLSASRPQDRQFILSSKKLLLSDSGFYLCAWSMGQGLNQPQHFGDGTRLSIL.

This chain links TRBV2 with TRBJ2-3; no definite D call. Germline assignment: CDR1 SNHLY and CDR2 FYNNEI. The V gene lost 7 bases and the J gene lost 6 bases, with 11 bases spanning the gap. This CDR3 is built from 12 residues. CDR3 protein: CASTFSGDTQYF. The CDR3 DNA follows: TGTGCCAGCACGTTCTCCGGGGATACGCAGTATTTT. The whole variable domain, remainder taken from reference TRBV2 and TRBJ2-3, is EPEVTQTPSHQVTQMGQEVILRCVPISNHLYFYWYRQILGQKVEFLVSFYNNEISEKSEIFDDQFSVERPDGSNFTLKIRSTKLEDSAMYFCASTFSGDTQYFGPGTRLTVL.

The chain recombines TRBV7-6 with TRBJ2-1; 16 bases match TRBD2. Looked up from germline, CDR1 is SGHVS and CDR2 is FNYEAQ. V shed 3 bases and J 2 bases; nucleotides not matched to a gene: 1. This CDR3 contains 17 residues. The CDR3 loop reads CASSLGLAGGPYNEQFF. The CDR3 coding sequence is TGTGCCAGCAGCTTGGGACTAGCGGGGGGGCCCTACAATGAGCAGTTCTTC.

The J gene is TRBJ2-7, the V gene TRBV2; tentative D call: TRBD1 (5 bases). The V end was cut by 7 bases, the J end by 3 bases, with 13 bases between. Germline values: CDR1 SNHLY, CDR2 FYNNEI. The CDR3 extends over 13 amino acids. The CDR3 DNA reads TGTGCCAGCACCATAGACAGCTTCTACGAGCAGTACTTC. It specifies CASTIDSFYEQYF.

This chain connects TRBV6-4 to TRBJ2-3, with 16 bases that match TRBD2. Trimming removed 2 bases from V and 4 bases from J; junction bases left unmatched: 0. The CDR3 length is 16 residues. The germline gives CDR1 MRHNA, CDR2 SNTAGT. The CDR3 DNA reads as TGTGCCAGCAGTGACGGGACTAGCGGGGGGGCAGATACGCAGTATTTT. Translation gives CASSDGTSGGADTQYF.

The chain has TRBV28 and TRBJ2-7; D might be TRBD1 (6 bases). There are 16 residues in the CDR3. V gave up 6 bases and J gave up 4 bases, with 22 bases separating them. Per germline, CDR1 MDHEN and CDR2 SYDVKM. DNA for the CDR3: TGTGCCAGCAGCTTACGGGGCGTAGGGGGTACGTACGAGCAGTACTTC. Protein: CASSLRGVGGTYEQYF.

The sample holds one count of this clone. The CDR3, as DNA: TGCGCCAGCAGCCAAGATCGCGTCGAGCAGTACTTC. It translates to CASSQDRVEQYF. This chain connects TRBV4-1 to TRBJ2-7; D is ambiguous. V was pared by 0 bases and J by 6 bases, with 6 bases between. The CDR3 extends over 12 amino acids. Per germline, CDR1 MGHRA and CDR2 YSYEKL.

The chain has TRBV9 and TRBJ1-2; D uncertain. The CDR3 extends over 13 amino acids. The germline gives CDR1 SGDLS, CDR2 YYNGEE. V dropped 0 bases and J dropped 0 bases, with 3 bases sitting between them. CDR3 residues: CASSVETNYGYTF. In nucleotides, the CDR3 is TGTGCCAGCAGCGTAGAGACTAACTATGGCTACACCTTC.

This clone was detected only once. The CDR3 DNA follows: TGTGCCAGCAGTCGTCGCGGGCAGTCCGAGACCCAGTACTTC. Translating gives CASSRRGQSETQYF. The V gene is TRBV25-1, the J gene TRBJ2-5; D might be TRBD2 (5 bases). The CDR3 has 14 residues. V gave up 5 bases and J gave up 5 bases, with 15 bases separating them. The V gene's germline CDR1 is MGHDK and CDR2 SYGVNS. Combining the CDR3 with reference TRBV25-1 and TRBJ2-5 gives the whole variable domain EADIYQTPRYLVIGTGKKITLECSQTMGHDKMYWYQQDPGMELHLIHYSYGVNSTEKGDLSSESTVSRIRTEHFPLTLESARPSHTSQYLCASSRRGQSETQYFGPGTRLLVL.

This clone showed up just once. V usage is TRBV6-6 and J usage is TRBJ2-7; a weak D match, TRBD2 (6 bases). Germline V gives CDR1 MNHNY, CDR2 SVGAGI (reference sequence). The CDR3 is 13 residues long. V was pared by 4 bases and J by 4 bases, with 11 bases between. CDR3 protein: CASSWDLAYEQYF. The CDR3 DNA follows: TGTGCCAGCAGTTGGGACCTAGCGTACGAGCAGTACTTC.